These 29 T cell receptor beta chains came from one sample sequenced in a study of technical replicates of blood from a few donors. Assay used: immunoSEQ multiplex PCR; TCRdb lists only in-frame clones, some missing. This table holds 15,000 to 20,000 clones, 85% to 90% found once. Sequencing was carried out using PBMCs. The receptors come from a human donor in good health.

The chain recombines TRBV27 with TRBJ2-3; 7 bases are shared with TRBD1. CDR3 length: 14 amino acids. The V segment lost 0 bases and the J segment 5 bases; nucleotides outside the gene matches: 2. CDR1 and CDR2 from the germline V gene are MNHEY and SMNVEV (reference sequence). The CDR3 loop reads CASSLSQGVDTQYF. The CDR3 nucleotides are TGTGCCAGCAGTTTATCCCAGGGGGTAGATACGCAGTATTTT.

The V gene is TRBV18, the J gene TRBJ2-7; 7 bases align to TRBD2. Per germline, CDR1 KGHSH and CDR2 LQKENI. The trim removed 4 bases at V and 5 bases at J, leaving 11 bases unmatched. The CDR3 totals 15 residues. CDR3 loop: CASSRPGLERNEQYF. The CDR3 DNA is TGTGCCAGCTCACGTCCCGGACTAGAACGAAACGAGCAGTACTTC.

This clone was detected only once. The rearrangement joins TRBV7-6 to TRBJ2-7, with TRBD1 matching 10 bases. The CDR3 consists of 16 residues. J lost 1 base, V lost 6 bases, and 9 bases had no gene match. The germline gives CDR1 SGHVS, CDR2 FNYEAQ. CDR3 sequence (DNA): TGTGCCAGCAGATCCCGGGACAGGGGTGGTTCCTACGAGCAGTACTTC. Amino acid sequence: CASRSRDRGGSYEQYF. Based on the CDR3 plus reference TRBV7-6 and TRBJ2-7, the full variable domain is GAGVSQSPRYKVTKRGQDVALRCDPISGHVSLYWYRQALGQGPEFLTYFNYEAQQDKSGLPNDRFSAERPEGSISTLTIQRTEQRDSAMYRCASRSRDRGGSYEQYFGPGTRLTVT.

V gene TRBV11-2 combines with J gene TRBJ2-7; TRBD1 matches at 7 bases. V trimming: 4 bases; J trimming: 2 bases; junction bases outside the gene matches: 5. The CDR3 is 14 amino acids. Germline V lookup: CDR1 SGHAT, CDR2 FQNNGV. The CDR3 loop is CASSSNRGTYEQYF. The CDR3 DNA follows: TGTGCCAGCAGCTCCAACAGGGGTACCTACGAGCAGTACTTC.

The CDR3, as DNA: TGTGCCACCCGGGACTCTCAAGAGACCCAGTACTTC. Its protein product is CATRDSQETQYF. The genes are TRBV7-8 and TRBJ2-5, with TRBD2 as a possible D gene (6 bases). In germline, CDR1 is SGHVS, CDR2 FQNEAQ. The CDR3 runs 12 residues. Trimming shortened V by 10 bases and J by 2 bases, and 11 bases separated the two germline ends.

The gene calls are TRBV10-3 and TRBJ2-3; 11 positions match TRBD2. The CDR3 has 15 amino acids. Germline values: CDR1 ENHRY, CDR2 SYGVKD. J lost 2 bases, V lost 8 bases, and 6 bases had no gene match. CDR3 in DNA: TGTGCCATCGATCCTAGCGGGAGGCCCACAGATACGCAGTATTTT. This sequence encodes CAIDPSGRPTDTQYF.

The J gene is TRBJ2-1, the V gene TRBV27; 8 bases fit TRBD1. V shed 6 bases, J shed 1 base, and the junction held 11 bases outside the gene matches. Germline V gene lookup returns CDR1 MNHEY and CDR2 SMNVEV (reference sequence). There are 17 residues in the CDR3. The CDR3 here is CASSPIKQGVSYNEQFF. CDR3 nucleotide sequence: TGTGCCAGCAGCCCCATAAAACAGGGGGTGTCCTACAATGAGCAGTTCTTC.

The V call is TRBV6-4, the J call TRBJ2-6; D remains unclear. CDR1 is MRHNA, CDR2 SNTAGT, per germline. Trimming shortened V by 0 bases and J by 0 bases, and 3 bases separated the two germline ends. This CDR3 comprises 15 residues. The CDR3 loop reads CASSDSSSGANVLTF. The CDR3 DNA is TGTGCCAGCAGTGACTCTAGCTCTGGGGCCAACGTCCTGACTTTC.

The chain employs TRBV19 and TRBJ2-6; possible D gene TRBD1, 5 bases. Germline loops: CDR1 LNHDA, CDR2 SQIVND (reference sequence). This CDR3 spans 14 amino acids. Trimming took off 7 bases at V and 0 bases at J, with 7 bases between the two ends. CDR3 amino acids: CASTGFSGANVLTF. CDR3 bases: TGTGCCAGTACAGGGTTCTCTGGGGCCAACGTCCTGACTTTC.

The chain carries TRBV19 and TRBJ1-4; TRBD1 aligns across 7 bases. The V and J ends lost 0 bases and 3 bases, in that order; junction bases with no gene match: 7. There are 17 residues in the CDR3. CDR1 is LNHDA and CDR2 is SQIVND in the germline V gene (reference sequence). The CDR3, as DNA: TGTGCCAGTAGTATAGACCCGGGACAGCTACCTAATGAAAAACTGTTTTTT. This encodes CASSIDPGQLPNEKLFF.

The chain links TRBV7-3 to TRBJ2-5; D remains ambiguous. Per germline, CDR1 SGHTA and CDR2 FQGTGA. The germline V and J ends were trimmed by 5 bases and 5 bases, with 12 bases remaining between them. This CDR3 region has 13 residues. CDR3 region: CASSPGMGETQYF. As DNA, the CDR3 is TGTGCCAGCAGCCCCGGAATGGGCGAGACCCAGTACTTC.

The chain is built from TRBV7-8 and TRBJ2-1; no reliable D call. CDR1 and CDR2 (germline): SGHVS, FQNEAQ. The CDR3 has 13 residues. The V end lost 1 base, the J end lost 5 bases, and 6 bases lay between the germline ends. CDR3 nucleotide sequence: TGTGCCAGCAGCTTAGTCCAGGACAATGAGCAGTTCTTC. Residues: CASSLVQDNEQFF.

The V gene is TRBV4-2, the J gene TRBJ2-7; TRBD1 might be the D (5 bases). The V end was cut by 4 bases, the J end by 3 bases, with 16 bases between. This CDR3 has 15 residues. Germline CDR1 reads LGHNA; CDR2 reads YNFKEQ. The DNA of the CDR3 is TGTGCCAGCAGCCCCTCCTCGCAGGGCTTCTACGAGCAGTACTTC. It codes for CASSPSSQGFYEQYF.

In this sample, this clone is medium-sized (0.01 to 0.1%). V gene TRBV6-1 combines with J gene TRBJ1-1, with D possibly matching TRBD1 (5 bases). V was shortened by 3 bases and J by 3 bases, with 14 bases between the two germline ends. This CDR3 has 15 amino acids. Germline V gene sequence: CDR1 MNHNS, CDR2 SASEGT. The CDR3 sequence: CASSDGGKGDTEAFF. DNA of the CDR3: TGTGCCAGCAGTGATGGGGGGAAAGGGGACACTGAAGCTTTCTTT.

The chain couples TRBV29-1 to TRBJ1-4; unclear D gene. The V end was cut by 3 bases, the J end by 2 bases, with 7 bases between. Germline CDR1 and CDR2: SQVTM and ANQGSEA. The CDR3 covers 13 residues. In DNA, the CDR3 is TGCAGCGTTGACGCACAGACTAATGAAAAACTGTTTTTT. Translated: CSVDAQTNEKLFF.

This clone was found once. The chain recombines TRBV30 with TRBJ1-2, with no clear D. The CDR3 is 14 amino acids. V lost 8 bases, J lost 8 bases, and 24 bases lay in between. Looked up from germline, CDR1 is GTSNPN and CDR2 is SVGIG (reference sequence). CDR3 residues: CAGWKRRDLGGYTF. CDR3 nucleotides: TGTGCCGGCTGGAAACGAAGAGATCTCGGGGGCTACACCTTC.

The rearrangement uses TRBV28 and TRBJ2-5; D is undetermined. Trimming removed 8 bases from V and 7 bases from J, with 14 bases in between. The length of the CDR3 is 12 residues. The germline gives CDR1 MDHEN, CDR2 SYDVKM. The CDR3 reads CASGDATWTQYF. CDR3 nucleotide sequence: TGTGCCAGCGGAGATGCTACCTGGACCCAGTACTTC.

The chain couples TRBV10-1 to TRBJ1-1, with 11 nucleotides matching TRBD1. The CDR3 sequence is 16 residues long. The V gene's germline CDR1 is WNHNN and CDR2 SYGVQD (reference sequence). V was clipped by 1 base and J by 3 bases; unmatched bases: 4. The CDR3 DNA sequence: TGCGCCAGCAGTGAGTGGACAGGGGGCTTGGACACTGAAGCTTTCTTT. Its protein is CASSEWTGGLDTEAFF.

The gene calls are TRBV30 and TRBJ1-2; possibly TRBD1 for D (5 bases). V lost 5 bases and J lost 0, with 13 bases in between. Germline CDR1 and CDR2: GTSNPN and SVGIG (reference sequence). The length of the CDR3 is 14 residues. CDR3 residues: CAWAKAGANYGYTF. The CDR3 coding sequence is TGTGCCTGGGCAAAAGCGGGGGCTAACTATGGCTACACCTTC.

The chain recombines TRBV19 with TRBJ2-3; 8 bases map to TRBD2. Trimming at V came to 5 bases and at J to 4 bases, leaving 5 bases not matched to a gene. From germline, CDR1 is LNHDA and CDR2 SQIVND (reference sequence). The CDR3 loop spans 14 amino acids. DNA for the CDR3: TGTGCCAGTAGTTTCATAGCGGGACCAGATACGCAGTATTTT. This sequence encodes CASSFIAGPDTQYF.

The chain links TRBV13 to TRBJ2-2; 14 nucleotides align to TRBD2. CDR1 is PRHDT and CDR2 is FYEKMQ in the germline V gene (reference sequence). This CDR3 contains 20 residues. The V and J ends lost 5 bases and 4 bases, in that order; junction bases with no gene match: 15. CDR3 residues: CASSLNSGLAGDPVTGELFF. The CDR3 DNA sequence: TGTGCCAGCAGCCTAAACTCGGGACTAGCGGGAGACCCGGTCACCGGGGAGCTGTTTTTT.

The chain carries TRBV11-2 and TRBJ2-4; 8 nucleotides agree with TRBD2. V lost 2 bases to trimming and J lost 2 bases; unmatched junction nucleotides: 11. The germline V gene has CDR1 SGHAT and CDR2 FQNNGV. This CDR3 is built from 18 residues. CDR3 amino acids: CASSLRWEVAGTKNIQYF. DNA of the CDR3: TGTGCCAGCAGCTTACGTTGGGAGGTAGCGGGAACCAAAAACATTCAGTACTTC. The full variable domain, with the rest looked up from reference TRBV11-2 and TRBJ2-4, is EAGVAQSPRYKIIEKRQSVAFWCNPISGHATLYWYQQILGQGPKLLIQFQNNGVVDDSQLPKDRFSAERLKGVDSTLKIQPAKLEDSAVYLCASSLRWEVAGTKNIQYFGAGTRLSVL.

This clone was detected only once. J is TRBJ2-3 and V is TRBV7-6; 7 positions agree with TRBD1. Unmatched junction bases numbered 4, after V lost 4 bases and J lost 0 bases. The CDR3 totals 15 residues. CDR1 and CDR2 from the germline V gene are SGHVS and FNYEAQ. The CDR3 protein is CASSSGQPSTDTQYF. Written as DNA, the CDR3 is TGTGCCAGCAGCTCGGGACAGCCTAGCACAGATACGCAGTATTTT.

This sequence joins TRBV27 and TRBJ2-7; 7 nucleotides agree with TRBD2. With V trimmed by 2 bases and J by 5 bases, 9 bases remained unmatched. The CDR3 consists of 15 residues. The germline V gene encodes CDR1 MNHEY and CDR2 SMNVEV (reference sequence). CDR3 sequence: CASSLLGGGSDEQYF. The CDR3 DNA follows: TGTGCCAGCAGTTTACTGGGGGGAGGGAGCGACGAGCAGTACTTC.

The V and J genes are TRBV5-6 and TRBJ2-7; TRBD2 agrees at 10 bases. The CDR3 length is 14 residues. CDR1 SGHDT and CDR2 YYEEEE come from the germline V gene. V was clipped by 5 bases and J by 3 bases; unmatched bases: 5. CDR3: CASRGTSANYEQYF. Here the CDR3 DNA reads TGTGCCAGCAGGGGGACTAGCGCCAACTACGAGCAGTACTTC.

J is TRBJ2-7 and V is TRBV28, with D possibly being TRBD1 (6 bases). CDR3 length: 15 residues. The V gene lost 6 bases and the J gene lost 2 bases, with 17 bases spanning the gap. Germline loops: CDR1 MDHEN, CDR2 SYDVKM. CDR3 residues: CASSLTQQGTYEQYF. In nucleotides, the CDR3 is TGTGCCAGCAGCCTAACCCAACAGGGAACCTACGAGCAGTACTTC.

The CDR3 loop is CASSPRTPRDGELFF. The DNA for the CDR3 is TGTGCCAGCAGCCCAAGGACACCAAGGGACGGGGAGCTGTTTTTT. The V and J genes are TRBV7-9 and TRBJ2-2; tentative D call: TRBD1 (5 bases). The germline gives CDR1 SEHNR, CDR2 FQNEAQ (reference sequence). There are 15 residues in the CDR3. Trimming shortened V by 5 bases and J by 7 bases, and 17 bases separated the two germline ends.

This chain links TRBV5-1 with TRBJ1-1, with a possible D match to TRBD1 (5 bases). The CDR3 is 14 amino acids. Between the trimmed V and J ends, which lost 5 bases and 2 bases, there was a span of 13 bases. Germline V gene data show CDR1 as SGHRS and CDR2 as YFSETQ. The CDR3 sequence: CASRLQTGNTEAFF. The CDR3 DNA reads TGCGCCAGCAGACTCCAAACAGGAAACACTGAAGCTTTCTTT. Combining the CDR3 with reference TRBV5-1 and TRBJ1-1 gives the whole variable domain KAGVTQTPRYLIKTRGQQVTLSCSPISGHRSVSWYQQTPGQGLQFLFEYFSETQRNKGNFPGRFSGRQFSNSRSEMNVSTLELGDSALYLCASRLQTGNTEAFFGQGTRLTVV.

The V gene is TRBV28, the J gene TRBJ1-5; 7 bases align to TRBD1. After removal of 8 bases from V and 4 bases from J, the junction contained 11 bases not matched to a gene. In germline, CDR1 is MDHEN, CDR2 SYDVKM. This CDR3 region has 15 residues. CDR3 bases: TGTGCCAGCGGAACGCCAGGGACAGCTAATCAGCCCCAGCATTTT. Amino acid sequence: CASGTPGTANQPQHF. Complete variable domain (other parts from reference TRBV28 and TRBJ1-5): DVKVTQSSRYLVKRTGEKVFLECVQDMDHENMFWYRQDPGLGLRLIYFSYDVKMKEKGDIPEGYSVSREKKERFSLILESASTNQTSMYLCASGTPGTANQPQHFGDGTRLSIL.